What follows are 20 T cell receptor beta chains derived from one specimen sequenced in a study of shared clonotypes between healthy human individuals. TCRdb's table, derived via immunoSEQ multiplex PCR, lists solely in-frame clones and lacks some. The table lists some 2,000,000 clones, 90% to 95% of them singletons. The sequencing input was naive CD4+ T cells sorted from blood. Subset described: CD45RA+ positively selected. Receptor source: a man aged 18 to 30 in good health.

The CDR3 loop is CASSQDRGLGEQYF. CDR3 bases: TGCGCCAGCAGCCAAGACAGAGGGCTGGGCGAGCAGTACTTC. The V call is TRBV4-3, the J call TRBJ2-7; possible D gene TRBD2, 5 bases. Deletions cut 0 bases from V and 6 bases from J, with 12 bases between. Germline values: CDR1 LGHNA, CDR2 YSLEER. CDR3 length: 14 amino acids.

In its sample, this clone was seen once. This sequence joins TRBV30 and TRBJ2-1; D is tentatively TRBD1 or TRBD2 (5 bases each). V shed 4 bases and J shed 6 bases, with 16 bases lying between them. In germline, CDR1 is GTSNPN, CDR2 SVGIG (reference sequence). This CDR3 is 14 amino acids long. The CDR3 DNA sequence: TGTGCCTGGACCCGTCAGAGAGGGGCCAATGAGCAGTTCTTC. Its protein is CAWTRQRGANEQFF.

J is TRBJ1-4 and V is TRBV9; D unclear. This CDR3 has 15 residues. Germline V gives CDR1 SGDLS, CDR2 YYNGEE. V lost 4 bases and J lost 1, with 11 bases in between. This CDR3 reads CASSFSPETNEKLFF. As DNA, the CDR3 is TGTGCCAGCAGCTTCAGCCCCGAAACTAATGAAAAACTGTTTTTT.

The count of this clone is one. As DNA, the CDR3 is TGTGCCAGCATCGAAACCCAATCCTTAGGGGGGCGTTATGGCTACACCTTC. Residues: CASIETQSLGGRYGYTF. This chain connects TRBV2 to TRBJ1-2; TRBD1 is a possible D gene (6 bases). V gave up 7 bases and J gave up 5 bases, with 26 bases separating them. The V gene's germline CDR1 is SNHLY and CDR2 FYNNEI. The CDR3 has 17 residues.

In the case of this clone: Distinct nucleotide sequences in the sample also encode this CDR3. This chain joins TRBV10-3 and TRBJ1-3; D is unresolved. Germline V gene data show CDR1 as ENHRY and CDR2 as SYGVKD. The length of the CDR3 is 14 residues. V lost 0 bases and J 2 bases, leaving 5 bases between the germline ends. CDR3 amino acids: CAISESTTGNTIYF. CDR3 DNA: TGTGCCATCAGTGAGTCGACGACTGGAAACACCATATATTTT.

This clone was seen just once. This chain links TRBV30 with TRBJ1-2; D remains unclear. Looked up from germline, CDR1 is GTSNPN and CDR2 is SVGIG (reference sequence). Trimming stripped 2 bases from V and 3 bases from J, with 7 bases between. The length of the CDR3 is 12 residues. The CDR3 DNA reads as TGTGCCTGGAGTCAGGTTGACTATGGCTACACCTTC. It yields the protein CAWSQVDYGYTF.

Note on this clone: The same CDR3 also results from other DNA sequences found in this sample. As DNA, the CDR3 is TGCGCCAGCAGCTTGGCGGGGGGCGCGGAGACCCAGTACTTC. Protein product: CASSLAGGAETQYF. V and J are TRBV5-1 and TRBJ2-5; weak D call: TRBD2 (7 bases). The germline V gene encodes CDR1 SGHRS and CDR2 YFSETQ. The CDR3 runs 14 residues. V lost 0 bases to trimming and J lost 5 bases, with 11 bases between them.

The chain joins TRBV5-4 to TRBJ1-1, with a possible D match to TRBD1 (5 bases). The CDR3 is 13 residues long. Germline values: CDR1 SGHNT, CDR2 YYREEE (reference sequence). Deletions cut 4 bases from V and 1 base from J, with 8 bases between. CDR3 sequence: CASSGDGNTEAFF. The CDR3 coding sequence is TGTGCCAGCAGCGGGGACGGGAACACTGAAGCTTTCTTT.

The CDR3, as DNA: TGTGCCAGCAGCCCGAGCGGGGGACAGCCTCACCCTCTTGGAAACACCATATATTTT. This sequence encodes CASSPSGGQPHPLGNTIYF. This chain joins TRBV7-9 and TRBJ1-3, with TRBD1 matching 7 bases. Looked up from germline, CDR1 is SEHNR and CDR2 is FQNEAQ (reference sequence). The CDR3 extends over 19 amino acids. V shed 5 bases, J shed 3 bases, and the junction held 19 bases outside the gene matches.

The CDR3 region has the DNA TGCGCCAGCAGCAATTGGGGACAGCTTAACACCGGGGAGCTGTTTTTT. Encoded protein: CASSNWGQLNTGELFF. The rearrangement joins TRBV10-2 to TRBJ2-2; 7 bases agree with TRBD1. The CDR3 consists of 16 residues. Unmatched junction bases numbered 9, after V lost 6 bases and J lost 2 bases. Germline V gene sequence: CDR1 WSHSY, CDR2 SAAADI.

This rearrangement joins TRBV27 to TRBJ1-4; 9 bases match TRBD1. The CDR3 is 15 residues long. V shed 1 base and J 5 bases; nucleotides not matched to a gene: 2. In germline, CDR1 is MNHEY, CDR2 SMNVEV (reference sequence). CDR3 loop: CASSLWGTGNEKLFF. CDR3 DNA sequence: TGTGCCAGCAGTTTATGGGGGACAGGGAATGAAAAACTGTTTTTT.

The chain employs TRBV4-1 and TRBJ1-3; D may be TRBD1 (5 bases). This CDR3 has 13 residues. Trimming removed 0 bases from V and 9 bases from J, with 9 bases in between. Germline values: CDR1 MGHRA, CDR2 YSYEKL. The CDR3 is CASSQDRQGTIYF. Written as DNA, the CDR3 is TGCGCCAGCAGCCAAGATCGGCAGGGCACCATATATTTT.

J is TRBJ2-3 and V is TRBV28, with a possible D match to TRBD1 (5 bases). V shed 4 bases and J shed 2 bases, with 13 bases lying between them. The CDR3 covers 15 residues. CDR1 MDHEN and CDR2 SYDVKM come from the germline V gene. CDR3: CASSSPQGNTDTQYF. In nucleotides, the CDR3 is TGTGCCAGCAGTTCCCCCCAGGGAAACACAGATACGCAGTATTTT.

The J gene is TRBJ2-5, the V gene TRBV10-2, with TRBD2 matching over 14 bases. The ends lost 4 bases at V and 4 bases at J; junction bases unmatched: 5. This CDR3 spans 16 amino acids. Germline V gene sequence: CDR1 WSHSY, CDR2 SAAADI. The CDR3 nucleotides are TGCGCCAGCAGTGGGGGACTAGCGGGAGAACGAGAGACCCAGTACTTC. Translated, it gives CASSGGLAGERETQYF.

The chain has TRBV6-5 and TRBJ2-1, with D possibly TRBD1 on 5 matching bases. CDR3 length equals 13 residues. From germline, CDR1 is MNHEY and CDR2 SVGAGI. Trimming took 0 bases from V and 6 from J, leaving 6 bases between them. Here the CDR3 DNA reads TGTGCCAGCAGTTACTCCCAGGGCAATGAGCAGTTCTTC. Residues: CASSYSQGNEQFF.

Regarding this clone: This likely comes from a read error, as the CDR3 has no conserved phenylalanine or tryptophan at its end. This rearrangement joins TRBV7-9 to TRBJ1-4, with D unresolved. V was pared by 4 bases and J by 5 bases, with 11 bases between. Germline values: CDR1 SEHNR, CDR2 FQNEAQ (reference sequence). The CDR3 length is 14 residues. CDR3: CASSSPDNNEKLFS. The DNA for the CDR3 is TGTGCCAGCAGCTCCCCGGATAACAATGAAAAACTGTTTTCT.

The chain links TRBV28 to TRBJ1-4; D may be TRBD1 (5 bases). V was shortened by 6 bases and J by 7 bases, with 15 bases between the two germline ends. In germline, CDR1 is MDHEN, CDR2 SYDVKM. There are 14 residues in the CDR3. The CDR3 sequence is CASRGIPGGEKLFF. The CDR3 DNA is TGTGCCAGCAGGGGGATCCCCGGGGGTGAAAAACTGTTTTTT.

J is TRBJ1-5 and V is TRBV27; TRBD1 aligns across 7 bases. The CDR3 has 14 residues. In germline, CDR1 is MNHEY, CDR2 SMNVEV (reference sequence). The J segment lost 8 bases and the V segment lost 5 bases, leaving 9 bases of the junction unmatched. CDR3 loop: CASSARTGWEPQHF. CDR3 sequence (DNA): TGTGCCAGCAGTGCAAGGACAGGTTGGGAGCCCCAGCATTTT.

The chain is built from TRBV18 and TRBJ1-1, with D uncertain. The CDR3 contains 15 residues. Germline assignment: CDR1 KGHSH and CDR2 LQKENI. Trimming removed 0 bases at V and 4 bases at J, with 12 bases between. DNA for the CDR3: TGTGCCAGCTCACCACCTACGGCACTCGGCACTGAAGCTTTCTTT. Amino acids: CASSPPTALGTEAFF.

This clone was picked up a small number of times. The chain uses TRBV5-8 and TRBJ2-3; 10 bases fit TRBD2. V trimming: 1 base; J trimming: 0 bases; junction bases outside the gene matches: 5. The CDR3 length is 17 residues. CDR1 SGHTS and CDR2 YDEGEE come from the germline V gene. The CDR3 loop is CASSLKLAGVSTDTQYF. CDR3 nucleotides: TGTGCCAGCAGCTTGAAGCTAGCGGGAGTTAGCACAGATACGCAGTATTTT. Looking up the rest from reference TRBV5-8 and TRBJ2-3 gives the full variable domain: EAGVTQSPTHLIKTRGQQATLRCSPISGHTSVYWYQQALGLGLQFLLWYDEGEERNRGNFPPRFSGRQFPNYSSELNVNALELEDSALYLCASSLKLAGVSTDTQYFGPGTRLTVL.